This T cell receptor beta chain was identified in a study of blood T cell repertoires in COVID-19. In the study overall: Italy, Spain and the United States were the sources of the convalescent and acute COVID-19 samples. The cDNA or gDNA used as material had been derived from T cells, B-cell-depleted T cells, or PBMCs.

The CDR3 is made up of 16 amino acids. Trimming took 4 bases from V and 5 from J; bases not matched to a gene: 14. Germline V gives CDR1 SGHRS, CDR2 YFSETQ. Per the original methods: Amplified reference gene primers provided the basis for estimating nucleated cell counts. Using immunoSEQ multiplex PCR, the repertoire was profiled, and TCRdb retains in-frame clones only, with some absent. Clonal size and the V and J genes are those of that table, whereas D and trimming came from the DNA. The sample has approximately 110,000 clones; about three quarters are singletons. The chain links TRBV5-1 to TRBJ1-1; 7 nucleotides align to TRBD1. The receptor was derived from a man older than 75 with acute or convalescent COVID-19. Sequencing was done on a sample of peripheral blood. Here the CDR3 DNA reads TGCGCCAGCAGCCCGCCGACAGGGTCCAAGGGGACTGAAGCTTTCTTT. The encoded protein is CASSPPTGSKGTEAFF.